This TCR beta chain was documented in a study of control samples from healthy donors and cancer patients (dated by TCRdb to the early 2020s). This clone was detected only a few times. Its target antigen remains unknown. Base qualities are not at hand, and no much larger clone is one base apart. The method behind the library was the immunoSEQ multiplex PCR assay. TCRdb carries this immuneACCESS record with in-frame sequences only. Its versions omit some clonotypes, under half of them owing to an unresolved V gene in the studies checked, with the rest unexplained. The sample includes around 94,000 clones, with about 88% observed a single time. 1.3% of the sample is taken by the ten largest. CDR1 and CDR2 are read off the germline V gene as SGHAT and FQNNGV. Relative to germline, V is 5 bases shorter and J is 6 bases shorter, with 15 bases between their ends. The CDR3 measures 14 amino acids from cysteine to phenylalanine. Just the 42-base CDR3 DNA is kept, in frame starting at base 1.

Here the chain combines TRBV11-2 and TRBJ2-3; too little of a D gene remains to name it. This clonotype was sampled from a woman aged 45-65 years in good health. What was sequenced was blood. The DNA sequence follows: TGTGCCAGCAGCAATCGCCCCTTCTTTGATACGCAGTATTTT. Protein translation: CASSNRPFFDTQYF.